The next 15 T cell receptor beta chains were all read from a single sample in a study of CD8 T cells in Susac syndrome. Random hexamers were used to reverse transcribe an amount of about 0.45 to 1 ug RNA. TCRdb reanalysed the immunoSEQ multiplex PCR reads using MiXCR and keeps one entry per CDR3 protein. The table shows 150,000 or so distinct CDR3 sequences, with 95% occurring only once. The specimen was CD4+ T cells from PBMCs. The receptors shown here come from a human donor with Susac syndrome.

The CDR3 region has the DNA TGCAGTGCTACGACAGGCTCCGGGGCTAACTATGGCTACACCTTC. This gives the protein CSATTGSGANYGYTF. The chain joins TRBV20-1 to TRBJ1-2, with a possible D match to TRBD1 (6 bases). V lost 4 bases and J lost 0, with 15 bases in between. The CDR3 is made up of 15 amino acids. Germline V gives CDR1 DFQATT, CDR2 SNEGSKA (reference sequence).

The chain carries TRBV28 and TRBJ2-7; TRBD2 matches 8 bases. The germline CDR1 and CDR2 sequences are MDHEN and SYDVKM. The CDR3 contains 13 residues. With 8 bases clipped from V and 5 bases from J, the junction kept 8 bases outside the gene matches. Here the CDR3 reads CASALPRGDEQYF. The DNA for the CDR3 is TGTGCCAGCGCCCTGCCGCGGGGGGACGAGCAGTACTTC. The complete variable domain, with remaining parts taken from reference TRBV28 and TRBJ2-7, reads DVKVTQSSRYLVKRTGEKVFLECVQDMDHENMFWYRQDPGLGLRLIYFSYDVKMKEKGDIPEGYSVSREKKERFSLILESASTNQTSMYLCASALPRGDEQYFGPGTRLTVT.

J is TRBJ2-6 and V is TRBV5-1; possible D gene TRBD2, 5 bases. Looked up from germline, CDR1 is SGHRS and CDR2 is YFSETQ. With 0 bases removed from V and 4 bases from J, the gap between germline ends came to 8 bases. The CDR3 covers 15 residues. The DNA for the CDR3 is TGCGCCAGCAGCTTGGAGCGGTCCGGGGCCAACGTCCTGACTTTC. Its protein is CASSLERSGANVLTF.

V is TRBV12-3 or TRBV12-4 and J is TRBJ1-2; a weak D match, TRBD1 (5 bases). Trimming took 2 bases from V and 4 from J, leaving 11 bases between them. This CDR3 region has 14 residues. CDR3 residues: CASSLYGGGYGYTF. The CDR3 DNA is TGTGCCAGCAGTTTATATGGGGGGGGCTATGGCTACACCTTC.

The chain links TRBV9 to TRBJ2-5; 9 nucleotides match TRBD1. Trimming took 0 bases from V and 2 from J; bases not matched to a gene: 8. The CDR3 length is 17 residues. The germline V gene has CDR1 SGDLS and CDR2 YYNGEE. CDR3 region: CASSVGGTGQGQETQYF. Here the CDR3 DNA reads TGTGCCAGCAGCGTAGGGGGAACGGGACAGGGACAAGAGACCCAGTACTTC.

This clonotype was counted a few times. The chain is built from TRBV19 and TRBJ2-1, with D hard to call. The germline V gene encodes CDR1 LNHDA and CDR2 SQIVND (reference sequence). V lost 7 bases, J lost 8 bases, and 6 bases lay in between. The CDR3 length is 10 residues. DNA of the CDR3: TGTGCCAGTATGAAGGATGAGCAGTTCTTC. This translates into CASMKDEQFF.

The rearrangement links TRBV20-1 to TRBJ2-7; D possibly corresponds to TRBD1 (6 bases). Germline CDR1 reads DFQATT; CDR2 reads SNEGSKA (reference sequence). Trimming stripped 6 bases from V and 1 base from J, with 16 bases between. The CDR3 extends over 14 amino acids. This CDR3 reads CSANRASGSYEQYF. The CDR3 region has the DNA TGCAGTGCCAACAGGGCATCTGGGTCCTACGAGCAGTACTTC.

The chain carries TRBV9 and TRBJ1-1, with no clear D. This CDR3 region has 18 residues. V lost 4 bases and J 5 bases, leaving 27 bases between the germline ends. CDR1 and CDR2 from the germline V gene are SGDLS and YYNGEE. This CDR3 is CASSPLAVRRPLCTEAFF. CDR3 DNA: TGTGCCAGCAGCCCTTTGGCGGTCCGCCGTCCTCTGTGTACTGAAGCTTTCTTT.

This chain connects TRBV25-1 to TRBJ2-7; D assignment may be TRBD1 or TRBD2 (5 bases each). Germline CDR1 reads MGHDK; CDR2 reads SYGVNS. The V gene lost 1 base and the J gene lost 3 bases, with 10 bases spanning the gap. The length of the CDR3 is 14 residues. CDR3 coding DNA: TGTGCCAGCAGTGAATTCAGTGGGGGCTACGAGCAGTACTTC. This gives the protein CASSEFSGGYEQYF.

This clonotype has just one count. The chain joins TRBV28 to TRBJ2-3, with D maybe TRBD2 (6 bases). The CDR3 has 15 amino acids. Looked up from germline, CDR1 is MDHEN and CDR2 is SYDVKM. Trimming shortened V by 3 bases and J by 1 base, and 11 bases separated the two germline ends. The CDR3 DNA sequence: TGTGCCAGCAGTTTGGGGGGAGTGGGCACAGATACGCAGTATTTT. It codes for CASSLGGVGTDTQYF.

The chain combines TRBV28 with TRBJ1-2, with D maybe TRBD1 (5 bases). The CDR3 consists of 19 residues. Trimming cost V 5 bases and J 5 bases, with 30 bases left between them. Germline V gives CDR1 MDHEN, CDR2 SYDVKM. CDR3: CASSASPTGTRGATYGYTF. The CDR3 DNA follows: TGTGCCAGCAGTGCGTCACCAACAGGAACGCGGGGCGCCACTTATGGCTACACCTTC.

Only one count was recorded for this clonotype. The CDR3: CSARSEWGVEAFF. The CDR3 DNA reads as TGCAGTGCTAGATCCGAATGGGGAGTCGAAGCTTTCTTT. The J gene is TRBJ1-1, the V gene TRBV20-1; D unresolved. Germline V gene data show CDR1 as DFQATT and CDR2 as SNEGSKA (reference sequence). V was shortened by 2 bases and J by 8 bases, with 15 bases between the two germline ends. CDR3 size: 13 residues.

The chain links TRBV12-3 or TRBV12-4 to TRBJ2-1; 10 bases map to TRBD1. J gave up 9 bases and V 7 bases, and 9 bases lay outside the gene matches. The CDR3 is 14 amino acids. The CDR3 region is CASNQGTGVGEQFF. In DNA, the CDR3 is TGTGCCAGCAACCAGGGGACAGGGGTCGGTGAGCAGTTCTTC.

The chain couples TRBV2 to TRBJ2-1, with D uncertain. Germline assignment: CDR1 SNHLY and CDR2 FYNNEI. Trimming removed 8 bases from V and 12 bases from J, with 17 bases in between. The CDR3 has 12 amino acids. CDR3 residues: CASLKDGHGQFF. For the CDR3, the DNA is TGTGCCAGCCTCAAAGACGGTCACGGGCAGTTCTTC.

The rearrangement uses TRBV20-1 and TRBJ2-2; 9 positions match TRBD2. This CDR3 spans 15 amino acids. CDR1 is DFQATT and CDR2 is SNEGSKA in the germline V gene (reference sequence). With 3 bases clipped from V and 4 bases from J, the junction kept 6 bases outside the gene matches. CDR3 coding DNA: TGCAGTGCTAGTGCCCGGACTAGCGCCACCGGGGAGCTGTTTTTT. Protein: CSASARTSATGELFF.